The 9 T cell receptor beta chains below come from one sample, sequenced in a study of blood T cell repertoires in COVID-19. Profiled with immunoSEQ multiplex PCR; TCRdb holds only in-frame clones, not every one. The sample lists 150,000 or so clones; more than 75% were seen once. Sequenced input: peripheral blood. These receptors were collected from an older man with acute or convalescent COVID-19.

The genes are TRBV6-5 and TRBJ1-6; D unclear. This CDR3 is 15 amino acids long. Between the trimmed V and J ends, which lost 0 bases and 10 bases, there was a span of 13 bases. Germline-derived CDR1 and CDR2 are MNHEY and SVGAGI. The DNA of the CDR3 is TGTGCCAGCAGTTACTCCGGGGAGAGGAGATCACCCCTCCACTTT. Translating it yields CASSYSGERRSPLHF.

The chain carries TRBV7-9 and TRBJ2-2, with 10 bases lining up with TRBD1. Germline CDR1 is SEHNR and CDR2 is FQNEAQ (reference sequence). The CDR3 covers 15 residues. The ends lost 5 bases at V and 5 bases at J; junction bases unmatched: 5. In DNA form, the CDR3 reads TGTGCCAGCAGCCGGGGGACAGGGGATACCGGGGAGCTGTTTTTT. Translated, it gives CASSRGTGDTGELFF.

The chain recombines TRBV6-1 with TRBJ1-2, with 7 bases that match TRBD1. Germline V CDR1 and CDR2: MNHNS, SASEGT. The CDR3 is made up of 15 amino acids. J lost 2 bases, V lost 3 bases, and 6 bases had no gene match. The CDR3 nucleotides read TGTGCCAGCAGTGACGAGGGGGCGAGAAACTATGGCTACACCTTC. It is translated as CASSDEGARNYGYTF.

This clone was seen a handful of times. This chain links TRBV3-1 (or the pseudogene TRBV3-2) with TRBJ2-1; TRBD1 might be the D (6 bases). The V gene lost 5 bases and the J gene lost 2 bases, with 7 bases spanning the gap. There are 13 residues in the CDR3. Germline loops: CDR1 LGHDT, CDR2 YNNKEL (reference sequence). The CDR3 sequence: CASSRDTYNEQFF. CDR3 bases: TGTGCCAGCAGCAGGGACACCTACAATGAGCAGTTCTTC.

This clone was counted a single time. The chain has TRBV5-1 and TRBJ2-3, with D possibly being TRBD2 (6 bases). Per the germline V gene, CDR1 is SGHRS and CDR2 is YFSETQ. This CDR3 spans 15 amino acids. Deletions cut 4 bases from V and 2 bases from J, with 14 bases between. The CDR3 sequence: CASSQVTSVTDTQYF. In DNA form, the CDR3 reads TGCGCCAGCAGCCAGGTGACTAGTGTCACAGATACGCAGTATTTT.

This clone was seen a few times. The chain couples TRBV7-9 to TRBJ2-7, with TRBD2 identical over 7 bases. Per the germline V gene, CDR1 is SEHNR and CDR2 is FQNEAQ (reference sequence). CDR3 size: 12 residues. V shed 8 bases and J 2 bases; nucleotides not matched to a gene: 3. Here the CDR3 DNA reads TGTGCCAGCCAGGGAGGGCCCTACGAGCAGTACTTC. Its protein product is CASQGGPYEQYF. Filled out from reference TRBV7-9 and TRBJ2-7, the complete variable domain reads DTGVSQNPRHKITKRGQNVTFRCDPISEHNRLYWYRQTLGQGPEFLTYFQNEAQLEKSRLLSDRFSAERPKGSFSTLEIQRTEQGDSAMYLCASQGGPYEQYFGPGTRLTVT.

Note on this clone: Likely a read error: the CDR3 ends without its conserved phenylalanine or tryptophan. It is unclear where the CDR3 begins or ends on the DNA, so no DNA is shown, and the CDR3 is as TCRdb lists it. V usage is TRBV27 and J usage is TRBJ1-6. The CDR3 sequence runs 13 residues, both termini included. The germline V gene encodes CDR1 MNHEY and CDR2 SMNVEV (reference sequence). The CDR3 here is CASTKKGGAGFLG.

The chain links TRBV5-1 to TRBJ2-7; a possible D gene is TRBD2 (5 bases). There are 16 residues in the CDR3. Looked up from germline, CDR1 is SGHRS and CDR2 is YFSETQ. V gave up 0 bases and J gave up 0 bases, with 13 bases separating them. The CDR3 region has the DNA TGCGCCAGCAGCTTGGCGGGGTCGGTCCTCTCCTACGAGCAGTACTTC. It yields the protein CASSLAGSVLSYEQYF.

The chain links TRBV30 to TRBJ2-3, with unresolved D. This CDR3 has 13 amino acids. The V end lost 0 bases, the J end lost 1 base, and 5 bases lay between the germline ends. From germline, CDR1 is GTSNPN and CDR2 SVGIG (reference sequence). This chain's CDR3 is CAWSVSGTDTQYF. The CDR3 DNA sequence: TGTGCCTGGAGTGTATCCGGCACAGATACGCAGTATTTT.